This passage covers 14 T cell receptor beta chains from one sample sequenced in a study of T cell changes during pregnancy in multiple sclerosis. Sequencing used immunoSEQ multiplex PCR; TCRdb keeps in-frame clones, though not all of them. The table shows 67,000 or so clones, with around 92% occurring only once. The sequenced sample was CD8+ T cells from peripheral blood mononuclear cells, obtained in the third trimester of pregnancy. The receptors stem from a female donor in good health, enrolled as a control in a pregnancy study.

V gene TRBV7-2 combines with J gene TRBJ2-5; TRBD2 matches 12 bases. The CDR3 has 18 residues. Germline V lookup: CDR1 SGHTA, CDR2 FQGNSA. The J segment lost 1 base and the V segment lost 2 bases, leaving 8 bases of the junction unmatched. This chain's CDR3 is CASSLSLAGGPGQETQYF. The DNA of the CDR3 is TGTGCCAGCAGCTTAAGTCTAGCGGGGGGGCCTGGCCAAGAGACCCAGTACTTC.

The V gene is TRBV7-8, the J gene TRBJ2-7; 7 bases are shared with TRBD1. There are 11 residues in the CDR3. Trimming at V came to 1 base and at J to 11 bases, leaving 2 bases not matched to a gene. Germline V CDR1 and CDR2: SGHVS, FQNEAQ. The chain's CDR3 is CASSLGQGEYF. CDR3 nucleotides: TGTGCCAGCAGCTTAGGGCAGGGGGAGTACTTC.

CDR3 coding DNA: TGTGCCAGCAGCCACAGGGTAGCCAAAAACATTCAGTACTTC. Its translation is CASSHRVAKNIQYF. This chain joins TRBV13 and TRBJ2-4; D might be TRBD1 (6 bases). Trimming shortened V by 5 bases and J by 0 bases, and 8 bases separated the two germline ends. Looked up from germline, CDR1 is PRHDT and CDR2 is FYEKMQ (reference sequence). This CDR3 region has 14 residues.

The chain combines TRBV27 with TRBJ2-7, with 7 positions matching TRBD1. Unmatched junction bases numbered 4, after V lost 6 bases and J lost 2 bases. Looked up from germline, CDR1 is MNHEY and CDR2 is SMNVEV (reference sequence). The CDR3 has 13 amino acids. CDR3 residues: CASRIQGTYEQYF. The CDR3, as DNA: TGTGCCAGCAGGATACAGGGGACCTACGAGCAGTACTTC.

The gene calls are TRBV9 and TRBJ2-5, with D uncertain. The germline V and J ends were trimmed by 0 bases and 0 bases, with 9 bases remaining between them. The CDR3 contains 15 residues. Germline lookup yields CDR1 SGDLS and CDR2 YYNGEE. The CDR3 loop reads CASSVAPRHQETQYF. CDR3 in DNA: TGTGCCAGCAGCGTAGCTCCTCGTCACCAAGAGACCCAGTACTTC. Variable domain in full (rest from reference TRBV9 and TRBJ2-5): DSGVTQTPKHLITATGQRVTLRCSPRSGDLSVYWYQQSLDQGLQFLIQYYNGEERAKGNILERFSAQQFPDLHSELNLSSLELGDSALYFCASSVAPRHQETQYFGPGTRLLVL.

As to this clone: Other nucleotide sequences from this sample produce the same CDR3. The chain has TRBV27 and TRBJ2-7; the D gene is possibly TRBD2 (6 bases). The germline V and J ends were trimmed by 8 bases and 3 bases, with 11 bases remaining between them. Looked up from germline, CDR1 is MNHEY and CDR2 is SMNVEV (reference sequence). CDR3 length: 12 residues. The CDR3 nucleotides are TGTGCCAGCTCCTCCGGGGGCTACGAGCAGTACTTC. Residues: CASSSGGYEQYF.

V and J are TRBV7-9 and TRBJ1-1; TRBD1 might be the D (6 bases). The CDR3 is 14 residues long. The V gene's germline CDR1 is SEHNR and CDR2 FQNEAQ (reference sequence). The V end lost 1 base, the J end lost 3 bases, and 9 bases lay between the germline ends. CDR3 sequence (DNA): TGTGCCAGCAGCTTAGTGGACAGAGACACTGAAGCTTTCTTT. Its translation: CASSLVDRDTEAFF.

This rearrangement joins TRBV19 to TRBJ1-2, with 8 bases that match TRBD1. Germline trimming cut 3 bases from V and 8 bases from J; bases unmatched to any gene: 14. This CDR3 region has 16 residues. The germline V gene encodes CDR1 LNHDA and CDR2 SQIVND (reference sequence). The CDR3 region is CASSIDLYTGGDGYTF. CDR3 DNA: TGTGCCAGTAGTATTGACCTATACACAGGGGGGGACGGCTACACCTTC.

The CDR3 DNA reads as TGTGCCAGCAGCCCGGGACTAGCGAACACCGGGGAGCTGTTTTTT. Translation gives CASSPGLANTGELFF. This chain connects TRBV11-3 to TRBJ2-2, with 8 bases matching TRBD2. CDR1 is SGHNT, CDR2 YENEEA, per germline. The CDR3 sequence is 15 residues long. V shed 5 bases, J shed 0 bases, and the junction held 2 bases outside the gene matches.

The chain's CDR3 is CASSWTLSTDTQYF. CDR3 in DNA: TGTGCCAGTTCCTGGACATTAAGCACAGATACGCAGTATTTT. J is TRBJ2-3 and V is TRBV19, with D maybe TRBD1 (5 bases). This CDR3 is built from 14 residues. V was trimmed by 8 bases and J by 0 bases, leaving 12 bases between them. CDR1 is LNHDA, CDR2 SQIVND, per germline (reference sequence).

The DNA of the CDR3 is TGTGCCAGTAGTATAGATTGGGACACCCCTGAAGCTTTCTTT. Its translation: CASSIDWDTPEAFF. V and J are TRBV19 and TRBJ1-1, with TRBD1 as a possible D gene (6 bases). This CDR3 has 14 amino acids. The germline V gene encodes CDR1 LNHDA and CDR2 SQIVND (reference sequence). Trimming pared 0 bases from V and 6 bases from J, leaving 11 bases between.

The chain employs TRBV4-1 and TRBJ2-3, with D unresolved. V was pared by 3 bases and J by 6 bases, with 10 bases between. The CDR3 totals 13 residues. CDR1 is MGHRA and CDR2 is YSYEKL in the germline V gene. The CDR3 DNA is TGCGCCAGCAGCCACAGTTCTCTGGATACGCAGTATTTT. Protein product: CASSHSSLDTQYF.

The J gene is TRBJ1-2, the V gene TRBV29-1; 8 bases line up with TRBD1. Per germline, CDR1 SQVTM and CDR2 ANQGSEA. The J segment lost 3 bases and the V segment lost 7 bases, leaving 4 bases of the junction unmatched. This CDR3 spans 12 amino acids. The CDR3 DNA sequence: TGCAGCGCTTTGGGACAGGACTATGGCTACACCTTC. Its translation is CSALGQDYGYTF. Supplemented by reference TRBV29-1 and TRBJ1-2, the full variable domain reads SAVISQKPSRDICQRGTSLTIQCQVDSQVTMMFWYRQQPGQSLTLIATANQGSEATYESGFVIDKFPISRPNLTFSTLTVSNMSPEDSSIYLCSALGQDYGYTFGSGTRLTVV.

The chain is built from TRBV27 and TRBJ1-2, with 7 bases that match TRBD1. J gave up 7 bases and V 3 bases, and 5 bases lay outside the gene matches. The CDR3 is made up of 13 amino acids. CDR1 is MNHEY, CDR2 SMNVEV, per germline (reference sequence). The CDR3 DNA sequence: TGTGCCAGCAGTTTCGGGGCAGGGGGTGGCTACACCTTC. It specifies CASSFGAGGGYTF.